Below are 25 T cell receptor beta chains sequenced from a single sample in a study of radiotherapy plus CTLA-4 blockade in lung cancer. The assay was immunoSEQ multiplex PCR, and TCRdb's table has in-frame clones only and misses some. The sample has roughly 44,000 clones; 70% to 80% are singletons. The input for sequencing was peripheral blood, taken from a patient treated with radiotherapy plus ipilimumab. The receptors come from a human donor with non-small cell lung cancer who had stable disease on radiotherapy plus ipilimumab.

The chain has TRBV7-2 and TRBJ1-6; D might be TRBD1 (6 bases). The germline CDR1 and CDR2 sequences are SGHTA and FQGNSA. V shed 5 bases and J shed 10 bases, with 18 bases lying between them. This CDR3 has 15 residues. The DNA of the CDR3 is TGTGCCAGCAGCCACACACAGGGCTTAGGATCACCCCTCCACTTT. This translates into CASSHTQGLGSPLHF. Full variable domain (remainder filled in from reference TRBV7-2 and TRBJ1-6): GAGVSQSPSNKVTEKGKDVELRCDPISGHTALYWYRQSLGQGLEFLIYFQGNSAPDKSGLPSDRFSAERTGGSVSTLTIQRTQQEDSAVYLCASSHTQGLGSPLHFGNGTRLTVT.

About this clone itself: One junction end disagrees with the germline gene, perhaps due to a read error. In DNA, the CDR3 is TGTGCCGGCAGCTTTGTTAGCGGGGGCTCCTACAATGAGCAGTTCTTC. Translated, it gives CAGSFVSGGSYNEQFF. The genes are TRBV6-6 and TRBJ2-1, with 9 nucleotides matching TRBD2. CDR1 is MNHNY, CDR2 SVGAGI, per germline (reference sequence). The CDR3 covers 16 residues.

V and J are TRBV7-3 and TRBJ2-5; 10 nucleotides agree with TRBD1. Germline CDR1 is SGHTA and CDR2 is FQGTGA. The CDR3 length is 13 residues. After removal of 5 bases from V and 4 bases from J, the junction contained 1 base not matched to a gene. This CDR3 reads CASSRDRGETQYF. DNA for the CDR3: TGTGCCAGCAGCCGGGACAGGGGAGAGACCCAGTACTTC.

V is TRBV16 and J is TRBJ2-1; D gene uncertain. The CDR3 length is 13 residues. The V gene lost 3 bases and the J gene lost 8 bases, with 11 bases spanning the gap. Germline-derived CDR1 and CDR2 are KGHSY and FQNENV. The CDR3 loop reads CASSHEHIHEQFF. CDR3 sequence (DNA): TGTGCCAGCAGCCACGAACACATCCATGAGCAGTTCTTC.

In its sample, this clone was seen once. The chain has TRBV28 and TRBJ1-4; 7 bases are shared with TRBD1. V dropped 2 bases and J dropped 6; count of bases not matched to a gene: 6. The CDR3 spans 15 residues. CDR1 MDHEN and CDR2 SYDVKM come from the germline V gene. The CDR3 sequence: CASSLIQGLYEKLFF. In DNA, the CDR3 is TGTGCCAGCAGTTTAATACAGGGGCTCTATGAAAAACTGTTTTTT.

The V gene is TRBV6-1, the J gene TRBJ2-5; tentative D call: TRBD1 (5 bases). Germline CDR1 reads MNHNS; CDR2 reads SASEGT. The CDR3 totals 14 residues. V lost 6 bases and J lost 4, with 15 bases in between. The CDR3 bases are TGTGCCAGCAGCCCTCAGGGAATCGCAGAGACCCAGTACTTC. Protein: CASSPQGIAETQYF.

V and J are TRBV20-1 and TRBJ1-4, with D uncertain. V was cut by 6 bases and J by 4 bases, with 6 bases left in between. The CDR3 runs 11 residues. Germline CDR1 is DFQATT and CDR2 is SNEGSKA (reference sequence). CDR3 sequence reads: CSASGNEKLFF. The DNA for the CDR3 is TGCAGTGCCAGCGGTAATGAAAAACTGTTTTTT.

The CDR3 here is CSVDGFIQETQYF. CDR3 coding DNA: TGCAGCGTTGATGGGTTCATCCAAGAGACCCAGTACTTC. The rearrangement links TRBV29-1 to TRBJ2-5, with D hard to call. The CDR3 contains 13 residues. Germline V CDR1 and CDR2: SQVTM, ANQGSEA. The V end lost 3 bases, the J end lost 1 base, and 9 bases lay between the germline ends.

The chain has TRBV28 and TRBJ2-3, with unresolved D. The germline V gene encodes CDR1 MDHEN and CDR2 SYDVKM. The length of the CDR3 is 14 residues. The CDR3 is CALGGQPRTDTQYF. In DNA form, the CDR3 reads TGTGCTTTGGGTGGGCAGCCACGCACAGATACGCAGTATTTT. The full variable domain, with the rest looked up from reference TRBV28 and TRBJ2-3, is DVKVTQSSRYLVKRTGEKVFLECVQDMDHENMFWYRQDPGLGLRLIYFSYDVKMKEKGDIPEGYSVSREKKERFSLILESASTNQTSMYLCALGGQPRTDTQYFGPGTRLTVL.

This clone has just one count. This chain links TRBV29-1 with TRBJ1-3; 7 positions match TRBD1. Germline loops: CDR1 SQVTM, CDR2 ANQGSEA. CDR3 length equals 14 residues. The V and J ends lost 6 bases and 0 bases, in that order; junction bases with no gene match: 5. The CDR3 sequence is CSVGWDSSGNTIYF. The CDR3 nucleotides are TGCAGCGTCGGCTGGGACAGCTCTGGAAACACCATATATTTT.

V is TRBV7-9 and J is TRBJ1-2, with TRBD1 identical over 11 bases. V lost 5 bases to trimming and J lost 6 bases; unmatched junction nucleotides: 8. Germline V gives CDR1 SEHNR, CDR2 FQNEAQ (reference sequence). The CDR3 loop spans 15 amino acids. The CDR3 here is CASSARDRGKDGYTF. The CDR3 DNA is TGTGCCAGCAGCGCCCGGGACAGGGGGAAGGATGGCTACACCTTC.

The rearrangement links TRBV29-1 to TRBJ1-2; the D is unclear. The length of the CDR3 is 13 residues. Trimming took off 4 bases at V and 4 bases at J, with 13 bases between the two ends. CDR1 and CDR2 from the germline V gene are SQVTM and ANQGSEA. CDR3 nucleotide sequence: TGCAGCGTTGCGACCGGGAATATCTATGGCTACACCTTC. This gives the protein CSVATGNIYGYTF.

The chain employs TRBV5-1 and TRBJ1-1, with no clear D. This CDR3 is built from 15 residues. Looked up from germline, CDR1 is SGHRS and CDR2 is YFSETQ. The V gene lost 1 base and the J gene lost 0 bases, with 10 bases spanning the gap. The CDR3 sequence is CASSLSPSLNTEAFF. Here the CDR3 DNA reads TGCGCCAGCAGCTTGTCCCCCAGCCTGAACACTGAAGCTTTCTTT.

The sample holds a few counts of this clone. The chain couples TRBV10-1 to TRBJ1-6, with 8 bases fitting TRBD1. CDR1 is WNHNN, CDR2 SYGVQD, per germline (reference sequence). Unmatched junction bases numbered 6, after V lost 2 bases and J lost 12 bases. The CDR3 runs to 14 residues. CDR3 nucleotides: TGCGCCAGCAGTGAGACAGGGGGACTGGGACCCCTCCACTTT. Translation gives CASSETGGLGPLHF.

This sequence joins TRBV6-4 and TRBJ1-6; D gene ambiguous. Germline lookup yields CDR1 MRHNA and CDR2 SNTAGT. The V gene lost 6 bases and the J gene lost 4 bases, with 10 bases spanning the gap. This CDR3 has 14 amino acids. The CDR3 region is CASRGDAYNSPLHF. The CDR3 region has the DNA TGTGCCAGCAGAGGCGACGCATATAATTCACCCCTCCACTTT.

This clone occurred a few times. This chain connects TRBV4-1 to TRBJ2-5, with D unclear. Trimming shortened V by 0 bases and J by 5 bases, and 10 bases separated the two germline ends. The CDR3 is made up of 14 amino acids. Looked up from germline, CDR1 is MGHRA and CDR2 is YSYEKL. CDR3 loop: CASSQDLWLETQYF. CDR3 sequence (DNA): TGCGCCAGCAGCCAAGATCTGTGGCTGGAGACCCAGTACTTC.

About this clone itself: Other nucleotide sequences from this sample produce the same CDR3. J is TRBJ1-1 and V is TRBV4-1, with TRBD1 matching over 7 bases. CDR1 is MGHRA, CDR2 YSYEKL, per germline. The CDR3 is made up of 15 amino acids. The J segment lost 0 bases and the V segment lost 0 bases, leaving 1 base of the junction unmatched. The CDR3 reads CASSQEGQLNTEAFF. CDR3 in DNA: TGCGCCAGCAGCCAAGAGGGACAGTTGAACACTGAAGCTTTCTTT.

The chain recombines TRBV10-1 with TRBJ2-3; D remains unclear. Trimming shortened V by 3 bases and J by 2 bases, and 6 bases separated the two germline ends. The length of the CDR3 is 13 residues. Per the germline V gene, CDR1 is WNHNN and CDR2 is SYGVQD (reference sequence). CDR3 DNA: TGCGCCAGCAGTGAAGGGTCCACAGATACGCAGTATTTT. As protein: CASSEGSTDTQYF.

This clone occurred a few times. V and J are TRBV27 and TRBJ2-3; 7 bases map to TRBD1. The length of the CDR3 is 16 residues. From germline, CDR1 is MNHEY and CDR2 SMNVEV (reference sequence). The V gene end was trimmed by 7 bases and the J gene end by 0 bases; junction bases not matched to a gene: 10. CDR3: CASTQAGTVSTDTQYF. CDR3 nucleotide sequence: TGTGCCAGCACTCAAGCCGGGACAGTAAGCACAGATACGCAGTATTTT.

The chain carries TRBV14 and TRBJ2-4; a possible D gene is TRBD1 (6 bases). From germline, CDR1 is SGHDN and CDR2 FVKESK. Trimming removed 2 bases from V and 3 bases from J, with 11 bases in between. The CDR3 loop spans 15 amino acids. The CDR3 loop is CASSQQGKGKNIQYF. In DNA form, the CDR3 reads TGTGCCAGCAGCCAACAGGGGAAGGGCAAAAACATTCAGTACTTC. The variable domain in full, completed from reference TRBV14 and TRBJ2-4, reads EAGVTQFPSHSVIEKGQTVTLRCDPISGHDNLYWYRRVMGKEIKFLLHFVKESKQDESGMPNNRFLAERTGGTYSTLKVQPAELEDSGVYFCASSQQGKGKNIQYFGAGTRLSVL.

This chain links TRBV6-5 with TRBJ1-1, with D possibly matching TRBD1 (6 bases). V lost 0 bases and J lost 2, with 7 bases in between. This CDR3 comprises 14 residues. Per germline, CDR1 MNHEY and CDR2 SVGAGI. CDR3 protein: CASSYSGGNTEAFF. CDR3 DNA: TGTGCCAGCAGTTACTCAGGGGGAAACACTGAAGCTTTCTTT.

In this sample, this clone turned up a few times. V and J are TRBV19 and TRBJ1-2; 11 positions match TRBD1. J was trimmed by 5 bases and V by 0 bases; bases with no gene match: 2. The CDR3 is 15 residues long. Germline assignment: CDR1 LNHDA and CDR2 SQIVND (reference sequence). CDR3 in amino acids: CASSIDRDRGYGYTF. For the CDR3, the DNA is TGTGCCAGTAGTATAGACCGGGACAGGGGGTATGGCTACACCTTC.

DNA for the CDR3: TGTGCCTGGAGTGGGGACAGCAATCAGCCCCAGCATTTT. Translating it yields CAWSGDSNQPQHF. This chain joins TRBV30 and TRBJ1-5; tentatively, D is TRBD1 (5 bases). The V end lost 1 base, the J end lost 1 base, and 5 bases lay between the germline ends. Germline values: CDR1 GTSNPN, CDR2 SVGIG (reference sequence). The CDR3 length is 13 residues.

The V gene is TRBV5-6, the J gene TRBJ2-7; a weak D match, TRBD2 (5 bases). V lost 1 base, J lost 4 bases, and 12 bases lay in between. This CDR3 spans 14 amino acids. Germline V lookup: CDR1 SGHDT, CDR2 YYEEEE. Here the CDR3 DNA reads TGTGCCAGCAGCTTGATGGACTCCGATTACGAGCAGTACTTC. Its translation is CASSLMDSDYEQYF.

This clone was seen just once. This rearrangement joins TRBV2 to TRBJ2-5; no clear D gene. V lost 7 bases to trimming and J lost 5 bases, with 11 bases between them. The CDR3 consists of 12 residues. Germline V gene sequence: CDR1 SNHLY, CDR2 FYNNEI. The CDR3 DNA is TGTGCCAGCATGGCCCAGGAGGAGACCCAGTACTTC. Encoded protein: CASMAQEETQYF.